The following is a T cell receptor beta chain sequence with its context. The data derive from a study of blood T cell dynamics during melanoma immunotherapy. Assay used: immunoSEQ multiplex PCR; TCRdb lists only in-frame clones, some missing. This sample has 11,000 or so clones, with almost 85% found just once. Time point reported: week 3, after first cycle of checkpoint inhibitor. The germline CDR1 and CDR2 sequences are SGHTA and FQGNSA. V shed 1 base, J shed 5 bases, and the junction held 9 bases outside the gene matches. The CDR3 consists of 17 residues. The chain is built from TRBV7-2 and TRBJ2-5; 11 bases match TRBD1. This clonotype was sampled from a human donor with melanoma. The sequencing used blood, collected from a patient treated with checkpoint blockade. CDR3 amino acids: CASSLEDGQGARETQYF. In DNA form, the CDR3 reads TGTGCCAGCAGCTTAGAGGACGGACAGGGGGCGCGGGAGACCCAGTACTTC. Drawing the rest from reference TRBV7-2 and TRBJ2-5, the complete variable domain is GAGVSQSPSNKVTEKGKDVELRCDPISGHTALYWYRQSLGQGLEFLIYFQGNSAPDKSGLPSDRFSAERTGGSVSTLTIQRTQQEDSAVYLCASSLEDGQGARETQYFGPGTRLLVL.